Reported below is one T cell receptor beta chain. The antigen remains unidentified. These data originate in a study of Tregs in tolerant kidney transplant recipients. Findings and caveats of the study: Activated donor B cell expansion appeared to reveal the most relevant donor-specific TCRbeta repertoire. Antigen-driven expansion was suggested because donor-specific Tregs expanded more than all Tregs in tolerant patients.

Measured with immunoSEQ multiplex PCR; TCRdb has only the in-frame clones, and not every one. Its table lists roughly 1,000 clones. Recipients received nonmyeloablative bone marrow transplants from related graft donors, with transient mixed chimerism. Thawed PBMCs were FACS-sorted into unstimulated CD4+CD25+CD127- regulatory T cells, CD4+CD25- non-regulatory cells, CD4 and CD8 cells. The receptor was isolated from a human patient who received a combined kidney and bone marrow transplant. Some T cells may be graft donor cells. The material sequenced was CD4+ T cells from blood (PBMCs), taken about 15 months after the transplant.

The CDR3 region is CASTGTSGYEQYF. The part of the CDR3 DNA that was read is TGTGCCAGCACCGGGACTAGCGGGTACGAG. The chain employs TRBV6-2 or TRBV6-3 and TRBJ2-7; 12 nucleotides match TRBD2. The read stops 3 residues short of the end of the CDR3; the missing end is completed from the germline J gene. V shed 7 bases and J 4 bases; nucleotides not matched to a gene: 2. The CDR3 runs 13 residues. CDR1 is MNHEY, CDR2 SVGEGT, per germline.